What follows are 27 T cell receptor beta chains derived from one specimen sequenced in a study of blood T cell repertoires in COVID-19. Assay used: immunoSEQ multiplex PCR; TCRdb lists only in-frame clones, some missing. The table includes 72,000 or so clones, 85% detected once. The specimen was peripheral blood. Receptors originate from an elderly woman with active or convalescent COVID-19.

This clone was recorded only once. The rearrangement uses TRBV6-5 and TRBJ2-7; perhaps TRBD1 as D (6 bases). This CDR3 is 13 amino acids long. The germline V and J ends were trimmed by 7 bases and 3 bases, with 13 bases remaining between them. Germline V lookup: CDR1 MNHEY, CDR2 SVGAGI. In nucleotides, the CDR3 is TGTGCCAGCACAACCTCGACAGGCTACGAGCAGTACTTC. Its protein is CASTTSTGYEQYF.

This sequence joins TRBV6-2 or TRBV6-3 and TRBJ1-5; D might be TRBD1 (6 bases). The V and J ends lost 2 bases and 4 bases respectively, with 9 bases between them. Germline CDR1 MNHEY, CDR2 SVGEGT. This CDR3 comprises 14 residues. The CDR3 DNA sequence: TGTGCCAGCAGTTACACCAGGGGAAATCAGCCCCAGCATTTT. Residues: CASSYTRGNQPQHF.

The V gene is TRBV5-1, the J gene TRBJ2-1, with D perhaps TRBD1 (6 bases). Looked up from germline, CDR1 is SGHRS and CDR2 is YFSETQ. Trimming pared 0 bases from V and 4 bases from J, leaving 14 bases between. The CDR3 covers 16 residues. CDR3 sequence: CASSLELGQMYNEQFF. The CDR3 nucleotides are TGCGCCAGCAGCTTGGAGCTTGGACAGATGTACAATGAGCAGTTCTTC.

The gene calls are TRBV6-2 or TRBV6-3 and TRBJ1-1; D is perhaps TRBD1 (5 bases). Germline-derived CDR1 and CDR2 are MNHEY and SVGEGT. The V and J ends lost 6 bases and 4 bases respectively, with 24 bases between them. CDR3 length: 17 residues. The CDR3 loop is CASSHNWGGVPGTEAFF. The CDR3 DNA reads TGTGCCAGCAGCCATAACTGGGGGGGAGTCCCTGGCACTGAAGCTTTCTTT.

The CDR3 loop reads CASSVPGQGGKGNTEAFF. CDR3 bases: TGTGCCAGCAGTGTCCCGGGACAGGGGGGAAAGGGGAACACTGAAGCTTTCTTT. The V gene is TRBV2, the J gene TRBJ1-1, with 11 bases aligning to TRBD1. Losses at the gene ends were 4 bases for V and 1 base for J; bases not matched to a gene: 11. This CDR3 has 18 amino acids. Looked up from germline, CDR1 is SNHLY and CDR2 is FYNNEI.

CDR3 sequence reads: CASNGLAGADTQYF. The CDR3 nucleotides read TGTGCCAGCAATGGACTAGCGGGGGCAGATACGCAGTATTTT. This chain joins TRBV6-5 and TRBJ2-3; TRBD2 matches 13 bases. This CDR3 has 14 residues. The V and J ends lost 7 bases and 4 bases, in that order; junction bases with no gene match: 2. Germline V gives CDR1 MNHEY, CDR2 SVGAGI.

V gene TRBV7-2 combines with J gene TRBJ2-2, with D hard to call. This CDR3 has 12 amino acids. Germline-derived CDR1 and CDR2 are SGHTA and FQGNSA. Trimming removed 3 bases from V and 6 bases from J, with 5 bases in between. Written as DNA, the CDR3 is TGTGCCAGCAGCTTGTCGTCCGGGGAGCTGTTTTTT. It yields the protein CASSLSSGELFF.

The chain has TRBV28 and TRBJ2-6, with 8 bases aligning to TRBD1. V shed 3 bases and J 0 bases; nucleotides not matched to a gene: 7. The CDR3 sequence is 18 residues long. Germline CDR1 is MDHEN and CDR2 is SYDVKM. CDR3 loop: CASSFRDRIYSGANVLTF. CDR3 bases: TGTGCCAGCAGTTTCAGGGACAGGATTTACTCTGGGGCCAACGTCCTGACTTTC.

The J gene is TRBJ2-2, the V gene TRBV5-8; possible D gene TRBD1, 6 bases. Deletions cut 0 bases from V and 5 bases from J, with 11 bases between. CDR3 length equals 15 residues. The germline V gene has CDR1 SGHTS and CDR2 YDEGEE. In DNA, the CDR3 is TGTGCCAGCAGCTTGGATGGGGGCGGGACCGGGGAGCTGTTTTTT. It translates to CASSLDGGGTGELFF.

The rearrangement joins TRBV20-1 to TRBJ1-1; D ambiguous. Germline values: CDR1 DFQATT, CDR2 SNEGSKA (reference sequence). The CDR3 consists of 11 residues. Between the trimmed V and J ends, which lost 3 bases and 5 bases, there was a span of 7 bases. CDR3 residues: CSASVSTEAFF. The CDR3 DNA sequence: TGCAGTGCTAGTGTGAGTACTGAAGCTTTCTTT.

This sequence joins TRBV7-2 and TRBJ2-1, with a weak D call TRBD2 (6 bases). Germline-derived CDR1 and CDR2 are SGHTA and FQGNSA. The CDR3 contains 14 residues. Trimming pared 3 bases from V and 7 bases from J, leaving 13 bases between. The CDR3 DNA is TGTGCCAGCAGCTTCGGGACTCCCACTAATGAGCAGTTCTTC. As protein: CASSFGTPTNEQFF.

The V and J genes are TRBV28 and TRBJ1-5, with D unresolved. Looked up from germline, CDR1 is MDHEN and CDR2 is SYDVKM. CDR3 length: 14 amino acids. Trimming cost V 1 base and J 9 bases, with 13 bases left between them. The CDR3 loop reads CASSLFNDKRPQHF. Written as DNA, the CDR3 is TGTGCCAGCAGTTTATTTAATGACAAACGGCCCCAGCATTTT.

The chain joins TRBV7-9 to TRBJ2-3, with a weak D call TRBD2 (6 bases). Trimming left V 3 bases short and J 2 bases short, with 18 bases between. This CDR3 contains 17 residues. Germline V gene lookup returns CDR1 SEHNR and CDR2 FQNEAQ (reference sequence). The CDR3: CASSFQPGLRSTDTQYF. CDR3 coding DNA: TGTGCCAGCAGCTTTCAACCCGGACTACGTTCCACAGATACGCAGTATTTT.

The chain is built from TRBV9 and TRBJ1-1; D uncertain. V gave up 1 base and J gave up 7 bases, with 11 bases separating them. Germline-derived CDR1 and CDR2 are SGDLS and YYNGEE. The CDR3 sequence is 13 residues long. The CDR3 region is CASSVRHGSEAFF. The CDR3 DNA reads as TGTGCCAGCAGCGTAAGGCACGGGAGTGAAGCTTTCTTT.

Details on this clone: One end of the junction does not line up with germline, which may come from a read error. The CDR3 DNA is TGTGCCAGCAGCCACCCTGGCCTGGTAGAGGCCCAGTACTTC. Translated, it gives CASSHPGLVEAQYF. The V and J genes are TRBV7-9 and TRBJ2-5, with D unresolved. The CDR3 has 14 residues. Germline V lookup: CDR1 SEHNR, CDR2 FQNEAQ (reference sequence).

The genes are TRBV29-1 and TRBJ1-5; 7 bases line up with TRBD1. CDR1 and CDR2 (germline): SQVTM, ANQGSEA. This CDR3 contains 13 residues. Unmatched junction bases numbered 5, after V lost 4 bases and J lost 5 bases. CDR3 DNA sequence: TGCAGCGTTGGACAGGGTTCGGATCAGCCCCAGCATTTT. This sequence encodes CSVGQGSDQPQHF.

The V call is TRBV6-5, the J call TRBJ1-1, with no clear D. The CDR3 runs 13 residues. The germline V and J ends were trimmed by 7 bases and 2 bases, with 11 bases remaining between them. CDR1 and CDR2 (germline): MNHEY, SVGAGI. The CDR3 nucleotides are TGTGCCAGCAACCCGCCTACTAACACTGAAGCTTTCTTT. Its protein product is CASNPPTNTEAFF.

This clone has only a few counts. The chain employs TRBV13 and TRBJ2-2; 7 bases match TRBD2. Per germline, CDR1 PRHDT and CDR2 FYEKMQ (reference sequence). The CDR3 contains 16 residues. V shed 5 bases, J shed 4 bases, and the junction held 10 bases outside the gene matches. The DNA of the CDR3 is TGTGCCAGCAGCCCTCGGACGGGAGGAAGCACCGGGGAGCTGTTTTTT. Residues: CASSPRTGGSTGELFF. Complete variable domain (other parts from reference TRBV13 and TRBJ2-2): AAGVIQSPRHLIKEKRETATLKCYPIPRHDTVYWYQQGPGQDPQFLISFYEKMQSDKGSIPDRFSAQQFSDYHSELNMSSLELGDSALYFCASSPRTGGSTGELFFGEGSRLTVL.

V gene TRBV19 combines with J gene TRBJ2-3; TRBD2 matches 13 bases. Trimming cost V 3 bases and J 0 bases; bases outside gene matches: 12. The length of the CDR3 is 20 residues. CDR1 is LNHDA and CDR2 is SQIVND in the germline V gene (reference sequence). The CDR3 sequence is CASSIWTGLAGITSTDTQYF. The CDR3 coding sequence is TGTGCCAGTAGTATTTGGACGGGACTAGCGGGGATAACTAGCACAGATACGCAGTATTTT.

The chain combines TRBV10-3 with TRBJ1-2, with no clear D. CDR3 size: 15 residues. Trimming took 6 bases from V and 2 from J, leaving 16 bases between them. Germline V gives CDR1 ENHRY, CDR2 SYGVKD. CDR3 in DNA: TGTGCCATCAGCCCCCAGGAGGCGGGGAACTATGGCTACACCTTC. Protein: CAISPQEAGNYGYTF.

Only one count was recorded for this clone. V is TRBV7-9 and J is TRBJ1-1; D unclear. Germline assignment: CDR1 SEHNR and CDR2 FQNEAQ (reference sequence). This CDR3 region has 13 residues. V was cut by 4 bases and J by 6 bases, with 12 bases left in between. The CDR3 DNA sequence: TGTGCCAGCAGCTCCCATGGCCAGGCTGAAGCTTTCTTT. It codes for CASSSHGQAEAFF.

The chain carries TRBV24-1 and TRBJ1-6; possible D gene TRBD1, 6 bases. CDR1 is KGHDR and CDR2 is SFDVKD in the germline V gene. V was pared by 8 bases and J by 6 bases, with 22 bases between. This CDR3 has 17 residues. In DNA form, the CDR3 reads TGTGCCACCACCTTCACTCTAGGGGGAAATTCTAATTCACCCCTCCACTTT. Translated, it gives CATTFTLGGNSNSPLHF.

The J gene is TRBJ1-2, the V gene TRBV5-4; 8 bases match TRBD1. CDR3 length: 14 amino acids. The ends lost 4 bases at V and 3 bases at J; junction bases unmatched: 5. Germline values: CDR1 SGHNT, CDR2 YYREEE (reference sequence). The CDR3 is CASSLPTGDYGYTF. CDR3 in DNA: TGTGCCAGCAGCCTCCCGACAGGGGACTATGGCTACACCTTC.

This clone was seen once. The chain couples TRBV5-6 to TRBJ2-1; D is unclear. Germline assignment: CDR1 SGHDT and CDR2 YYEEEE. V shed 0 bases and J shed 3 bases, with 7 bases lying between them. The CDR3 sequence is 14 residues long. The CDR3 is CASSLVGDYNEQFF. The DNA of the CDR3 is TGTGCCAGCAGCTTGGTCGGAGACTACAATGAGCAGTTCTTC.

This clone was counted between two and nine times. The CDR3 is CASSVTGTGTYGYTF. The DNA for the CDR3 is TGTGCCAGCAGTGTAACCGGGACAGGGACCTATGGCTACACCTTC. The genes are TRBV6-4 and TRBJ1-2; TRBD1 aligns across 9 bases. The V gene's germline CDR1 is MRHNA and CDR2 SNTAGT. The CDR3 covers 15 residues. V lost 4 bases and J lost 4; bases outside the gene matches: 7.

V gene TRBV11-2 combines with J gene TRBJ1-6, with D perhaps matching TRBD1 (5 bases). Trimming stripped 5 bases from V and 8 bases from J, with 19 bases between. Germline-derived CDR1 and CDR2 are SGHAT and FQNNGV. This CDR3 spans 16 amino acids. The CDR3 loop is CASSIKVAGMDSPLHF. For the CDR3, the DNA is TGTGCCAGCAGCATTAAAGTGGCAGGGATGGATTCACCCCTCCACTTT.

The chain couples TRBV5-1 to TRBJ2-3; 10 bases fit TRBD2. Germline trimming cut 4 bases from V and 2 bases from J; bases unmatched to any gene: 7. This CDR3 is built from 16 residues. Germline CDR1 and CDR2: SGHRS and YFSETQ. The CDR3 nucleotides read TGCGCCAGCAGCCTCAAACTAGCGGGGTACACAGATACGCAGTATTTT. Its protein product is CASSLKLAGYTDTQYF.